This note documents a single TCR beta chain sequence. Every donor had one or more pre-ART and two or more post-ART PBMC samples. There were about 1-11 million cryopreserved PBMC in the samples before DNA extraction. This entry is derived from a study of long-term antiretroviral therapy in people with HIV. The run of the v3.0 immunoSEQ assay was at survey level. Profiling relied on immunoSEQ multiplex PCR, and the TCRdb table lists in-frame clones only, not all of them. The sample holds over 25,000 clones; 70% to 90% are singletons and the top ten take under 15%. This CDR3 comprises 13 residues. The germline CDR1 and CDR2 sequences are MNHEY and SMNVEV (reference sequence). V dropped 2 bases and J dropped 11 bases, with 15 bases sitting between them.

The sequence came from a man aged 18 to 29 with HIV. V and J are TRBV27 and TRBJ1-1, with D unresolved. Sequenced material: unsorted PBMCs, taken 1.1 years after starting antiretroviral therapy. CDR3 sequence: CASSLAQGSGAFF. CDR3 DNA sequence: TGTGCCAGCAGTTTAGCTCAAGGGTCGGGGGCTTTCTTT.